This passage covers 13 T cell receptor beta chains from one sample sequenced in a study of cytomegalovirus exposure and HLA in healthy donors. Amplification used 60 Vbeta primers and 13 Jbeta primers. Profiling relied on immunoSEQ multiplex PCR, and the TCRdb table lists in-frame clones only, not all of them. The sample has 75,000 to 100,000 clones, 65% to 85% seen once. What was sequenced was PBMCs. These receptor sequences come from a man between 35 and 55 years old in good health and CMV-seronegative.

This chain joins TRBV6-6 and TRBJ1-5, with D possibly being TRBD1 (5 bases). CDR1 and CDR2 from the germline V gene are MNHNY and SVGAGI (reference sequence). The length of the CDR3 is 14 residues. The V gene lost 0 bases and the J gene lost 7 bases, with 10 bases spanning the gap. The CDR3 sequence is CASSYSGRGQPQHF. As DNA, the CDR3 is TGTGCCAGCAGTTACTCGGGACGGGGGCAGCCCCAGCATTTT.

This chain connects TRBV5-4 to TRBJ2-2; 13 bases match TRBD2. The CDR3 contains 17 residues. Germline V lookup: CDR1 SGHNT, CDR2 YYREEE (reference sequence). J was trimmed by 8 bases and V by 0 bases; bases with no gene match: 7. CDR3 amino acids: CASSLAGLAGMIGELFF. In nucleotides, the CDR3 is TGTGCCAGCAGCTTGGCGGGACTAGCGGGAATGATAGGGGAGCTGTTTTTT.

This chain uses TRBV30 with TRBJ1-6; 9 bases fit TRBD1. The J segment lost 0 bases and the V segment lost 6 bases, leaving 3 bases of the junction unmatched. The CDR3 consists of 15 residues. Germline V gene sequence: CDR1 GTSNPN, CDR2 SVGIG (reference sequence). DNA for the CDR3: TGTGCCTGCCGGACAGGGGTCTCCTATAATTCACCCCTCCACTTT. This codes for CACRTGVSYNSPLHF. Complete variable domain (other parts from reference TRBV30 and TRBJ1-6): SQTIHQWPATLVQPVGSPLSLECTVEGTSNPNLYWYRQAAGRGLQLLFYSVGIGQISSEVPQNLSASRPQDRQFILSSKKLLLSDSGFYLCACRTGVSYNSPLHFGNGTRLTVT.

This clone occurred a few times. The rearrangement uses TRBV28 and TRBJ1-1; D remains ambiguous. V lost 1 base and J lost 4, with 10 bases in between. CDR1 is MDHEN and CDR2 is SYDVKM in the germline V gene. This CDR3 comprises 14 residues. This CDR3 is CASSLSGVSTEAFF. The CDR3 DNA sequence: TGTGCCAGCAGTTTATCGGGAGTAAGCACTGAAGCTTTCTTT.

This clone was observed a few times. This chain connects TRBV19 to TRBJ1-2; the D gene is possibly TRBD1 (6 bases). Germline assignment: CDR1 LNHDA and CDR2 SQIVND (reference sequence). Trimming left V 3 bases short and J 3 bases short, with 11 bases between. The CDR3 consists of 14 residues. CDR3 in DNA: TGTGCCAGTAGTATGGGCAGGGGAGACTATGGCTACACCTTC. Its translation: CASSMGRGDYGYTF.

The chain joins TRBV11-2 to TRBJ1-2; 7 positions match TRBD1. The CDR3 runs to 14 residues. CDR1 and CDR2 (germline): SGHAT, FQNNGV. The junction had 11 bases not matched to a gene; V was cut back by 5 bases and J by 8 bases. The CDR3 loop reads CASSEGAGYGGYTF. DNA of the CDR3: TGTGCCAGCAGCGAGGGGGCAGGATATGGAGGCTACACCTTC.

The chain joins TRBV11-3 to TRBJ2-3, with 8 bases matching TRBD2. Germline V CDR1 and CDR2: SGHNT, YENEEA. The CDR3 has 12 amino acids. The junction had 5 bases not matched to a gene; V was cut back by 4 bases and J by 11 bases. The CDR3 region has the DNA TGTGCCAGCAGCTATGAAGCGGGAGTGCAGTATTTT. This translates into CASSYEAGVQYF. Full variable domain (missing parts from reference TRBV11-3 and TRBJ2-3): EAGVVQSPRYKIIEKKQPVAFWCNPISGHNTLYWYLQNLGQGPELLIRYENEEAVDDSQLPKDRFSAERLKGVDSTLKIQPAELGDSAVYLCASSYEAGVQYFGPGTRLTVL.

This chain uses TRBV30 with TRBJ2-7; a weak D match, TRBD2 (6 bases). The CDR3 has 13 residues. CDR1 is GTSNPN and CDR2 is SVGIG in the germline V gene (reference sequence). Trimming cost V 4 bases and J 2 bases, with 12 bases left between them. The CDR3 reads CAWNGGVTYEQYF. The CDR3 nucleotides are TGTGCCTGGAATGGCGGGGTTACCTACGAGCAGTACTTC.

The CDR3 protein is CASSLSRGQGGQPQHF. The CDR3 DNA is TGTGCCAGCAGTTTATCCAGAGGACAGGGAGGACAGCCCCAGCATTTT. This chain joins TRBV28 and TRBJ1-5; 8 positions match TRBD1. The germline V gene has CDR1 MDHEN and CDR2 SYDVKM. V trimming: 1 base; J trimming: 7 bases; junction bases outside the gene matches: 9. This CDR3 region has 16 residues.

This CDR3 reads CASNTGGLLGTQYF. The CDR3 DNA reads TGTGCCAGTAACACAGGGGGATTGCTTGGGACCCAGTACTTC. J is TRBJ2-5 and V is TRBV19, with TRBD1 matching over 8 bases. CDR1 is LNHDA and CDR2 is SQIVND in the germline V gene (reference sequence). V gave up 7 bases and J gave up 7 bases; unmatched junction bases: 11. This CDR3 comprises 14 residues.

This clone was detected a few times. The rearrangement joins TRBV19 to TRBJ2-3; unclear D gene. The CDR3 runs 13 residues. CDR1 and CDR2 from the germline V gene are LNHDA and SQIVND (reference sequence). Trimming stripped 6 bases from V and 0 bases from J, with 7 bases between. The CDR3 sequence is CASSPFSTDTQYF. The CDR3 coding sequence is TGTGCCAGTAGCCCCTTTAGCACAGATACGCAGTATTTT.

The rearrangement uses TRBV19 and TRBJ2-7; 8 bases map to TRBD1. Germline lookup yields CDR1 LNHDA and CDR2 SQIVND (reference sequence). With 9 bases clipped from V and 3 bases from J, the junction kept 10 bases outside the gene matches. The CDR3 is 14 amino acids. CDR3 in amino acids: CASSHAGTGYEQYF. The CDR3 region has the DNA TGTGCCAGCTCTCACGCCGGGACAGGCTACGAGCAGTACTTC.

This clone has just a few counts. The chain carries TRBV2 and TRBJ2-7; D ambiguous. Deletions cut 4 bases from V and 0 bases from J, with 10 bases between. The CDR3 consists of 14 residues. CDR1 and CDR2 from the germline V gene are SNHLY and FYNNEI. The CDR3 here is CASSVGRHSYEQYF. The CDR3 region has the DNA TGTGCCAGCAGTGTAGGTCGACACTCCTACGAGCAGTACTTC. Combining the CDR3 with reference TRBV2 and TRBJ2-7 gives the whole variable domain EPEVTQTPSHQVTQMGQEVILRCVPISNHLYFYWYRQILGQKVEFLVSFYNNEISEKSEIFDDQFSVERPDGSNFTLKIRSTKLEDSAMYFCASSVGRHSYEQYFGPGTRLTVT.